Each of the 3 T cell receptor beta chains below was sequenced from the same sample in a study of CD8+CD57+ T cells in acquired aplastic anemia. TCR beta VDJ and CDR3 profiles were obtained from a genomic DNA template. MiXCR was run by TCRdb on the reads, yielding one entry per CDR3 protein. The data show 250,000 or so distinct CDR3 sequences, with roughly half seen just once and under 9% held by the top ten. CD8+CD57+ cell expansion, shown by flow cytometry, had occurred in the patients selected for sequencing. Sequencing input: sorted CD4+, CD8+, or CD8+CD57+ T cells (not recorded which) from PBMCs. These receptor sequences come from a human donor with aplastic anemia.

This clonotype was observed at least ten times. The chain couples TRBV7-6 to TRBJ2-7, with D perhaps TRBD1 (6 bases). Trimming removed 5 bases from V and 5 bases from J, with 16 bases in between. CDR3 size: 14 residues. CDR1 SGHVS and CDR2 FNYEAQ come from the germline V gene. CDR3 bases: TGTGCCAGCAGCACTAACAGGGCTTGGGACGAGCAGTACTTC. It yields the protein CASSTNRAWDEQYF. Looking up the rest from reference TRBV7-6 and TRBJ2-7 gives the full variable domain: GAGVSQSPRYKVTKRGQDVALRCDPISGHVSLYWYRQALGQGPEFLTYFNYEAQQDKSGLPNDRFSAERPEGSISTLTIQRTEQRDSAMYRCASSTNRAWDEQYFGPGTRLTVT.

This clonotype came up many times. This chain joins TRBV14 and TRBJ2-2; tentative D call: TRBD1 (6 bases). The V gene lost 4 bases and the J gene lost 4 bases, with 19 bases spanning the gap. This CDR3 has 17 amino acids. Germline V gene lookup returns CDR1 SGHDN and CDR2 FVKESK. The CDR3 coding sequence is TGTGCCAGCAGCCGGGGTAGTACAGGGTGGAGCACCGGGGAGCTGTTTTTT. Protein product: CASSRGSTGWSTGELFF. The whole variable domain, remainder taken from reference TRBV14 and TRBJ2-2, is EAGVTQFPSHSVIEKGQTVTLRCDPISGHDNLYWYRRVMGKEIKFLLHFVKESKQDESGMPNNRFLAERTGGTYSTLKVQPAELEDSGVYFCASSRGSTGWSTGELFFGEGSRLTVL.

The sample holds one count of this clonotype. The gene calls are TRBV24-1 and TRBJ2-1; the D gene is possibly TRBD1 (6 bases). This CDR3 region has 15 residues. Germline V gene data show CDR1 as KGHDR and CDR2 as SFDVKD. The V end was cut by 4 bases, the J end by 6 bases, with 15 bases between. This chain's CDR3 is CATSEHRDDLNEQFF. For the CDR3, the DNA is TGTGCCACCAGTGAGCACAGGGATGATCTCAATGAGCAGTTCTTC.